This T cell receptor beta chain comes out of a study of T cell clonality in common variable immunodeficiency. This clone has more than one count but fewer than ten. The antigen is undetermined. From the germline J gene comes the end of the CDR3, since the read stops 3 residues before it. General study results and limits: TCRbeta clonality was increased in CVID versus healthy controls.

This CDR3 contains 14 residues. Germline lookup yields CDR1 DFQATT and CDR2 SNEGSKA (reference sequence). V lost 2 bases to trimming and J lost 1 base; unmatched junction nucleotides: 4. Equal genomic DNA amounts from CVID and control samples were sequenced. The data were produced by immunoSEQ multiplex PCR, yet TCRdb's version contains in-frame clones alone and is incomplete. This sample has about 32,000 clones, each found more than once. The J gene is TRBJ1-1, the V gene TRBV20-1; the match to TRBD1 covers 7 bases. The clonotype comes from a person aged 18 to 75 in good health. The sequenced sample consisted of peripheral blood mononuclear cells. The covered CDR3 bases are TGCAGTGCTAGAATCCAGGGGGGGAACACTGAA. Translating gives CSARIQGGNTE. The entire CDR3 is CSARIQGGNTEAFF.